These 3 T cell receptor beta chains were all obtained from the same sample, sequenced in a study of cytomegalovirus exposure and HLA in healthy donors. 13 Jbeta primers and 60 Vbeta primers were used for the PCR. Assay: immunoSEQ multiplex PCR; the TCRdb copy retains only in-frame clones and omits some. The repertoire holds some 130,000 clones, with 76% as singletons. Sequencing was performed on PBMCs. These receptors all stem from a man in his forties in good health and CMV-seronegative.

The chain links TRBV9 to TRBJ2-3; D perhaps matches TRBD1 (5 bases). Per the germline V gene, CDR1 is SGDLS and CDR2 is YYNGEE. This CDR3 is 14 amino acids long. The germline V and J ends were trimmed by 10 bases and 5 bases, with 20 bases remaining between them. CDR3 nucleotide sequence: TGTGCCTCCACTGGGGCAGGGTTAGGAGATACGCAGTATTTT. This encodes CASTGAGLGDTQYF.

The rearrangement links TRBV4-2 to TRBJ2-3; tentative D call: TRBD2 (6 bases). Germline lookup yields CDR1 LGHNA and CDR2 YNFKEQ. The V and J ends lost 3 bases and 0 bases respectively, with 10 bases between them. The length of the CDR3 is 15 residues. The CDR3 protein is CASSHRGGSTDTQYF. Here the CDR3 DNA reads TGTGCCAGCAGCCATCGGGGAGGCAGCACAGATACGCAGTATTTT.

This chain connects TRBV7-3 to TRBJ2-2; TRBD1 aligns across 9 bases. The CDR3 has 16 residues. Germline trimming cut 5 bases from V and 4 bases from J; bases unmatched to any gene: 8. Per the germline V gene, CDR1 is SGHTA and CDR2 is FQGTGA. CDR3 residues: CASSMGDRAVTGELFF. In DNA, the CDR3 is TGTGCCAGCAGCATGGGGGACAGGGCGGTCACCGGGGAGCTGTTTTTT.